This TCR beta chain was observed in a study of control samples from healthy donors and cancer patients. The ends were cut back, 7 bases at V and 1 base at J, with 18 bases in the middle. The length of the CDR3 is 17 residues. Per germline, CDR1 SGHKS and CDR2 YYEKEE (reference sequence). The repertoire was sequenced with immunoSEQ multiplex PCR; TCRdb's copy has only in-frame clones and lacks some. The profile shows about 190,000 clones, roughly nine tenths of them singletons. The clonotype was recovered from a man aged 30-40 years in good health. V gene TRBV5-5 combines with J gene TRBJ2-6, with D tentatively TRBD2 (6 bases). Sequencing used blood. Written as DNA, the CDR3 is TGTGCCAGCCATTTAGGGGACTCCTTATCTGGGGCCAACGTCCTGACTTTC. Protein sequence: CASHLGDSLSGANVLTF.